The next 2 T cell receptor beta chains were all read from a single sample in a study of neoadjuvant anti-PD-1 for oral cavity cancer. Only in-frame clones appear in the TCRdb table, and some are missing; sequencing was by immunoSEQ multiplex PCR. The sample lists tens of thousands of clones, approximately 84% occurring once. The sequenced sample was PBMCs, obtained before nivolumab (anti-PD-1) treatment. All receptors come from a person aged 35-80 years with oral cavity squamous cell carcinoma.

J is TRBJ1-3 and V is TRBV7-8; a possible D gene is TRBD1 (6 bases). V shed 4 bases and J shed 4 bases, with 17 bases lying between them. The germline gives CDR1 SGHVS, CDR2 FQNEAQ. The CDR3 consists of 16 residues. CDR3 sequence: CASSSGPGAQGNTIYF. The CDR3 coding sequence is TGTGCCAGCAGCTCTGGCCCAGGGGCGCAGGGAAACACCATATATTTT.

This chain uses TRBV20-1 with TRBJ1-1; D is perhaps TRBD1 (6 bases). V shed 2 bases and J shed 8 bases, with 9 bases lying between them. CDR1 is DFQATT and CDR2 is SNEGSKA in the germline V gene (reference sequence). CDR3 length equals 11 residues. The chain's CDR3 is CSARRQVEAFF. The CDR3 nucleotides read TGCAGTGCTAGAAGACAGGTCGAAGCTTTCTTT.